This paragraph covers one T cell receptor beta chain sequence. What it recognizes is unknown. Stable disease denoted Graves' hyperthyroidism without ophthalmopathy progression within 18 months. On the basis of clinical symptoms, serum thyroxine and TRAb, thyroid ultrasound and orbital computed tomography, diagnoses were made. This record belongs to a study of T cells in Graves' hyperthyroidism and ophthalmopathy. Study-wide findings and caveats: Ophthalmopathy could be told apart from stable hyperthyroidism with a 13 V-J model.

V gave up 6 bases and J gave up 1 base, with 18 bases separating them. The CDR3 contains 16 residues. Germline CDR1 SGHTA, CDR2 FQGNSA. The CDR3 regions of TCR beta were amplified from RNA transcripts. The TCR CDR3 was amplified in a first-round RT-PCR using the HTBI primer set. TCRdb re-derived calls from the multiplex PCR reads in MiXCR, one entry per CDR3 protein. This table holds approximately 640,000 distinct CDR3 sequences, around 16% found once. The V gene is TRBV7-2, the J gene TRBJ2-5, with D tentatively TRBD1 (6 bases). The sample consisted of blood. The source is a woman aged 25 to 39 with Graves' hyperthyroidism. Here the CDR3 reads CASRAAGGAFQETQYF. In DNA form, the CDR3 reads TGTGCCAGCAGGGCCGCTGGGGGCGCCTTCCAAGAGACCCAGTACTTC.